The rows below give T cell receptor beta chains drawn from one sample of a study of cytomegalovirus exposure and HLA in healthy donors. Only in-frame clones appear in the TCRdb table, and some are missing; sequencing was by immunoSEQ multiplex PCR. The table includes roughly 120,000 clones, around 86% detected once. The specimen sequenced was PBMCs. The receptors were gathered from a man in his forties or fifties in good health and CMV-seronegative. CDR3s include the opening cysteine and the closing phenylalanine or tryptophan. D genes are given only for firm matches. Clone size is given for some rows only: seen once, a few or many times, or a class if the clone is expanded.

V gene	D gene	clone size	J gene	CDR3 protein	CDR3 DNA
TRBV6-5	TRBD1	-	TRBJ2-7	CASSYGDRGGEQYF	TGTGCCAGCAGTTACGGAGACAGGGGAGGTGAGCAGTACTTC
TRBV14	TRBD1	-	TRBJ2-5	CASSGQVQETQYF	TGTGCCAGCAGCGGACAGGTTCAAGAGACCCAGTACTTC
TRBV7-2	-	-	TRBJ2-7	CASSFLQGYEQYF	TGTGCCAGCAGCTTCTTACAGGGTTACGAGCAGTACTTC
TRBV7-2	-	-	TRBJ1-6	CASAVGALHF	TGTGCCAGCGCGGTTGGAGCCCTCCACTTT
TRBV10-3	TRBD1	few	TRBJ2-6	CAISEFGQGTTGANVLTF	TGTGCCATCAGTGAGTTTGGACAGGGTACGACTGGGGCCAACGTCCTGACTTTC
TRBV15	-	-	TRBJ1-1	CATSREEGRPSTEAFF	TGTGCCACCAGCAGAGAGGAGGGCAGGCCTTCCACTGAAGCTTTCTTT
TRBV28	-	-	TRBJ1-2	CASSLLASYGYTF	TGTGCCAGCAGTTTATTGGCCAGCTATGGCTACACCTTC
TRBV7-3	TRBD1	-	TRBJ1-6	CASSLRGTGNSPLHF	TGTGCCAGCAGCTTAAGGGGGACAGGCAATTCACCCCTCCACTTT
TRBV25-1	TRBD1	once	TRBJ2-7	CASSEVGTGYEQYF	TGTGCCAGCAGTGAGGTCGGGACAGGGTACGAGCAGTACTTC
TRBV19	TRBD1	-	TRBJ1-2	CASSGLPGQGYGYTF	TGTGCCAGTAGTGGGCTTCCGGGACAGGGCTATGGCTACACCTTC
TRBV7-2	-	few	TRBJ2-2	CASSLRAGAHTGELFF	TGTGCCAGCAGCTTGAGGGCGGGGGCCCACACCGGGGAGCTGTTTTTT
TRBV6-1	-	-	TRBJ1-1	CASTEGRNEAFF	TGTGCCAGCACCGAGGGGAGGAATGAAGCTTTCTTT
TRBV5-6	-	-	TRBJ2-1	CASSLGGPVEQFF	TGTGCCAGCAGCTTGGGAGGCCCGGTGGAGCAGTTCTTC
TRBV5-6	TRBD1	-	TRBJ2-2	CASSLAGQGTAGELFF	TGTGCCAGCAGCTTGGCCGGACAGGGGACCGCCGGGGAGCTGTTTTTT
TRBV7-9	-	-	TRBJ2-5	CASSSLGTQGTQYF	TGTGCCAGCAGCTCACTCGGTACCCAGGGGACCCAGTACTTC
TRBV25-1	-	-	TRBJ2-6	CASSNIQRSGANVLTF	TGTGCCAGCAGTAACATTCAGCGCTCTGGGGCCAACGTCCTGACTTTC
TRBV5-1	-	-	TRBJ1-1	CASSSQGNTEAFF	TGCGCCAGCAGCTCACAGGGTAACACTGAAGCTTTCTTT
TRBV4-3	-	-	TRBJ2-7	CASSQDLESAYEQYF	TGCGCCAGCAGCCAAGATTTGGAGTCCGCCTACGAGCAGTACTTC
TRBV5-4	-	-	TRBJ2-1	CASTHRGGNEQFF	TGTGCCAGCACACACAGGGGAGGCAATGAGCAGTTCTTC
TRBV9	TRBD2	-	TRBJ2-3	CASSVGGSGADTQYF	TGTGCCAGCAGCGTAGGGGGAAGCGGGGCGGATACGCAGTATTTT
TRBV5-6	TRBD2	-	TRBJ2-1	CASSLTSGGSSYNEQFF	TGTGCCAGCAGCCTGACTAGCGGGGGGTCCTCCTACAATGAGCAGTTCTTC
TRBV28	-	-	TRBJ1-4	CASSSPPVFNEKLFF	TGTGCCAGCAGTTCCCCTCCCGTTTTTAATGAAAAACTGTTTTTT
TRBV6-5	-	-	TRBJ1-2	CASSNGGVRGYTF	TGTGCCAGCAGTAACGGGGGGGTCAGGGGCTACACCTTC
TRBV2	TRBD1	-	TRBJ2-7	CASSRDRGNYEQYF	TGTGCCAGCAGTCGGGACAGGGGTAACTACGAGCAGTACTTC
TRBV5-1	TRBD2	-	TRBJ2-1	CASSPPLAEYNEQFF	TGCGCCAGCAGCCCTCCACTAGCGGAGTACAATGAGCAGTTCTTC
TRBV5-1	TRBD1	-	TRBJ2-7	CASSSPGQTYEQYF	TGCGCCAGCAGCTCGCCGGGACAGACTTACGAGCAGTACTTC
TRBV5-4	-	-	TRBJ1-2	CASSPQENYGYTF	TGTGCCAGCAGCCCACAGGAAAACTATGGCTACACCTTC
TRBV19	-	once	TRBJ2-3	CASSIVVGYDTQYF	TGTGCCAGTAGTATAGTGGTCGGGTATGATACGCAGTATTTT
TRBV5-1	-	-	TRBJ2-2	CASSLEGNTGELFF	TGCGCCAGCAGCTTAGAGGGGAACACCGGGGAGCTGTTTTTT
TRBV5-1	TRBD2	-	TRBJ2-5	CASSLETGGPRDQYF	TGCGCCAGCAGCTTGGAGACGGGGGGGCCTCGGGACCAGTACTTC
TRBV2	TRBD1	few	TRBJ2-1	CATIRDRVYNEQFF	TGTGCCACTATCCGGGACAGGGTGTACAATGAGCAGTTCTTC
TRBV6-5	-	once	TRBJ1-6	CASSRGGRSSPLHF	TGTGCCAGCAGTCGCGGGGGTAGGAGTTCACCCCTCCACTTT